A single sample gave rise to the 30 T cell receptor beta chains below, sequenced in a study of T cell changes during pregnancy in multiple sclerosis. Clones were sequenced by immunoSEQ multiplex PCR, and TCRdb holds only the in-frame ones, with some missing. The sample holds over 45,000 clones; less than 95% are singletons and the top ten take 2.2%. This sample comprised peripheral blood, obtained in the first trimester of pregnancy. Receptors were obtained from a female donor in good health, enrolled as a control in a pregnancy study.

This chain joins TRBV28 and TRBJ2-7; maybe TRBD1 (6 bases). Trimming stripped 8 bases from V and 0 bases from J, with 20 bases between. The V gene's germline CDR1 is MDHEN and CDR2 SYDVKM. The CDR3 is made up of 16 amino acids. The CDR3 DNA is TGTGCCAGCTCCTTCAGGGGTGGGACATTCTCCTACGAGCAGTACTTC. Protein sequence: CASSFRGGTFSYEQYF.

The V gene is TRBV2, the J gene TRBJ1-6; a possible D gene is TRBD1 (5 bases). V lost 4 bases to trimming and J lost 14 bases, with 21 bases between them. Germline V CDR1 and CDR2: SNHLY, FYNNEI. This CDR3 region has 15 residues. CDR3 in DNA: TGTGCCAGCAGTGCGACACGGGGGGGTCTTCAGTCCCTCCACTTT. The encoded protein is CASSATRGGLQSLHF.

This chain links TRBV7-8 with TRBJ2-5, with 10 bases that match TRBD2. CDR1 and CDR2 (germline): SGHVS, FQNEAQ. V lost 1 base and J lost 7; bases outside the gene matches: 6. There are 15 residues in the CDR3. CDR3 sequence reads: CASSLGAGGPGTQYF. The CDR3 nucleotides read TGTGCCAGCAGCTTAGGAGCGGGAGGGCCAGGGACCCAGTACTTC.

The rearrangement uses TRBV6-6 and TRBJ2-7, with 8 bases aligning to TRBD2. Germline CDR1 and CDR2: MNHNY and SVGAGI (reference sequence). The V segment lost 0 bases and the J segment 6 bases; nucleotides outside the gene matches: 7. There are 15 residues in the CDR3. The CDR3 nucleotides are TGTGCCAGCAGTTACTCAACCTCGGGAGGGCTCGAGCAGTACTTC. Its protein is CASSYSTSGGLEQYF.

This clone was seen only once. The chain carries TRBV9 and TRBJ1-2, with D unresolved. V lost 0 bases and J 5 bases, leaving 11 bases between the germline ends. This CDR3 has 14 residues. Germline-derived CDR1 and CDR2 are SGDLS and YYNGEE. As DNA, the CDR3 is TGTGCCAGCAGCGTAGGAGCGAAGGCGTATGGCTACACCTTC. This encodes CASSVGAKAYGYTF.

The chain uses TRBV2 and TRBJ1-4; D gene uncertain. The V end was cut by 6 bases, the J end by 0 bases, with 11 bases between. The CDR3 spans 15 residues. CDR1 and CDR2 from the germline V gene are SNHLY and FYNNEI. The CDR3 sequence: CASSAGLSTNEKLFF. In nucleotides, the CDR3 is TGTGCCAGCAGCGCGGGCCTCTCAACTAATGAAAAACTGTTTTTT.

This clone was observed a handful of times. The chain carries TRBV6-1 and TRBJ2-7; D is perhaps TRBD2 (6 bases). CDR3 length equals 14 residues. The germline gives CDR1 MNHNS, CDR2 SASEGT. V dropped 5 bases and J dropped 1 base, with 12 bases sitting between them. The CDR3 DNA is TGTGCCAGCAGTACCGGGACTCGATCCTACGAGCAGTACTTC. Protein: CASSTGTRSYEQYF.

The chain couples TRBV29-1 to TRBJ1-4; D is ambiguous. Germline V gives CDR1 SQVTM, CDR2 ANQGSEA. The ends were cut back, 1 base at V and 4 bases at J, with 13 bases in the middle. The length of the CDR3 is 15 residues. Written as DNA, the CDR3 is TGCAGCGTTGAAGGCGGGTGGGCCGGTAATGAAAAACTGTTTTTT. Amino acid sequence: CSVEGGWAGNEKLFF.

CDR3 nucleotides: TGTGCCAGCAGGGGGACAGAGTACAATGAGCAGTTCTTC. Translating it yields CASRGTEYNEQFF. The chain carries TRBV2 and TRBJ2-1; 7 bases are a match to TRBD1. The CDR3 loop spans 13 amino acids. Trimming cost V 6 bases and J 4 bases; bases outside gene matches: 3. Germline CDR1 is SNHLY and CDR2 is FYNNEI.

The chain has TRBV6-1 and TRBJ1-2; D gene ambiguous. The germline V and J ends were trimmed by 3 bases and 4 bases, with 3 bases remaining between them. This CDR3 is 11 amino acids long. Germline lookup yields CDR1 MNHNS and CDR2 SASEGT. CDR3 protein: CASSDSYGYTF. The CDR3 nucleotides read TGTGCCAGCAGTGACAGCTATGGCTACACCTTC.

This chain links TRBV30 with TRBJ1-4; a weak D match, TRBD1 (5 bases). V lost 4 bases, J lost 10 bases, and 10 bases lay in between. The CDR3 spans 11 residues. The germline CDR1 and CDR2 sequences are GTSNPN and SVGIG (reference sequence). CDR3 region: CAWMQGRKLFF. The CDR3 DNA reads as TGTGCCTGGATGCAGGGTCGAAAACTGTTTTTT.

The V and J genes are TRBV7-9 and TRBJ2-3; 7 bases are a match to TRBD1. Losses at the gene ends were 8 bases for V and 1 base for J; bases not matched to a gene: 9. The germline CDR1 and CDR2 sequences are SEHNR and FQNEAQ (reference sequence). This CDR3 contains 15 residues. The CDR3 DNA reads TGTGCCAGCCTTGCGGCGCAGGGGGGCACAGATACGCAGTATTTT. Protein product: CASLAAQGGTDTQYF.

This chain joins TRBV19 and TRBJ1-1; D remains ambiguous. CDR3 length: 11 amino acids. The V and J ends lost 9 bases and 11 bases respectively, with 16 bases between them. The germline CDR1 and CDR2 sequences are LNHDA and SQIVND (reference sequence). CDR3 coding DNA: TGTGCCAGCCTAGACCTTCACCGGGCTTTCTTT. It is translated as CASLDLHRAFF.

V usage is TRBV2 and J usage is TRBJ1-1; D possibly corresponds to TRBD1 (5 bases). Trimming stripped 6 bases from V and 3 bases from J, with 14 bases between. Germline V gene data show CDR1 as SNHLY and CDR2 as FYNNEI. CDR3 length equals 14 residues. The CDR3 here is CASRTGGTDTEAFF. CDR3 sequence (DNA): TGTGCCAGCAGGACCGGGGGGACGGACACTGAAGCTTTCTTT.

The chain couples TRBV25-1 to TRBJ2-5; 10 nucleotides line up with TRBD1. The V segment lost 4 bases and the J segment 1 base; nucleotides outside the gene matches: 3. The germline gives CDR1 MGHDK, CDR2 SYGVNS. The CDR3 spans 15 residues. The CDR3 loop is CASSVRQGAQETQYF. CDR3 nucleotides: TGTGCCAGCAGTGTACGACAGGGGGCCCAAGAGACCCAGTACTTC.

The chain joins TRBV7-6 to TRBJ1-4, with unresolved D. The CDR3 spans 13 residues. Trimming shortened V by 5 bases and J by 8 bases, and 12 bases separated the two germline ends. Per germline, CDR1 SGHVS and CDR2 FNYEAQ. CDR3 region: CASSRGREEKLFF. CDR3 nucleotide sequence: TGTGCCAGCAGCCGCGGTCGGGAGGAAAAACTGTTTTTT.

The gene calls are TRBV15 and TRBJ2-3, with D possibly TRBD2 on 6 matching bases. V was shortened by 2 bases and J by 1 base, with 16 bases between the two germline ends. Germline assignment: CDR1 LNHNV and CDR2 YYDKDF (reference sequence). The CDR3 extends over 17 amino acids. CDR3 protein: CATSRNRLRGGTDTQYF. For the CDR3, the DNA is TGTGCCACCAGCAGAAACAGACTGCGGGGCGGCACAGATACGCAGTATTTT.

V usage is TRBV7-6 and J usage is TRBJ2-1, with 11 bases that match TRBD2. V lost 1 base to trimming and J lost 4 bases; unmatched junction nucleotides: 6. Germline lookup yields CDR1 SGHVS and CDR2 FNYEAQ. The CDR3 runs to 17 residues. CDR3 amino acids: CASSLEASGGNYNEQFF. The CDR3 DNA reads TGTGCCAGCAGCTTAGAGGCTAGCGGGGGGAATTACAATGAGCAGTTCTTC.

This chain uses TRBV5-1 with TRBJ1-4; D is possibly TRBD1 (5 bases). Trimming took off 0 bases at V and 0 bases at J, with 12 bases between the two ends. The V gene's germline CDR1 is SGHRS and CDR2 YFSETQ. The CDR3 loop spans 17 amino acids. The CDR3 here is CASSLEAGPATNEKLFF. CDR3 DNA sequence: TGCGCCAGCAGCTTGGAGGCGGGACCCGCAACTAATGAAAAACTGTTTTTT. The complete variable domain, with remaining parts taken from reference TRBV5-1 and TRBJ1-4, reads KAGVTQTPRYLIKTRGQQVTLSCSPISGHRSVSWYQQTPGQGLQFLFEYFSETQRNKGNFPGRFSGRQFSNSRSEMNVSTLELGDSALYLCASSLEAGPATNEKLFFGSGTQLSVL.

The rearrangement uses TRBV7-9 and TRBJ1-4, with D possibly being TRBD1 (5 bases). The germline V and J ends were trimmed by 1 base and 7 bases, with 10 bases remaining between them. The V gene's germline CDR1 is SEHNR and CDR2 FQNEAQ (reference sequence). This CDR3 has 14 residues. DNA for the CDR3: TGTGCCAGCAGCTTAGTCCGGCAGGGTGAAAAACTGTTTTTT. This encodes CASSLVRQGEKLFF.

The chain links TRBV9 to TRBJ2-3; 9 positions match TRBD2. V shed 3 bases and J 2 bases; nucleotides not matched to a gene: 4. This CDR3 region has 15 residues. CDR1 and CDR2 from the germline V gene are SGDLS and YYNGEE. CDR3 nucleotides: TGTGCCAGCAGCGAGGGACTAGCAGACACAGATACGCAGTATTTT. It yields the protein CASSEGLADTDTQYF.

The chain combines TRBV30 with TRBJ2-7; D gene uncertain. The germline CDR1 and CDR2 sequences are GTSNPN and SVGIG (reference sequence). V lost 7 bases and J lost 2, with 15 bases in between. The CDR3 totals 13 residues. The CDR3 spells CALMTSSTYEQYF. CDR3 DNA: TGTGCCTTGATGACATCCTCAACCTACGAGCAGTACTTC. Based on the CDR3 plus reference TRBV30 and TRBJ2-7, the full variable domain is SQTIHQWPATLVQPVGSPLSLECTVEGTSNPNLYWYRQAAGRGLQLLFYSVGIGQISSEVPQNLSASRPQDRQFILSSKKLLLSDSGFYLCALMTSSTYEQYFGPGTRLTVT.

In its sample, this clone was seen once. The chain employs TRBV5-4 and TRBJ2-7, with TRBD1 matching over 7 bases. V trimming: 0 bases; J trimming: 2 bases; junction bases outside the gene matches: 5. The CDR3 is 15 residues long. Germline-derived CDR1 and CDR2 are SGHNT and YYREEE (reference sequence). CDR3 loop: CASSLVGGVTYEQYF. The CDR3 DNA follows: TGTGCCAGCAGCTTGGTAGGGGGCGTGACCTACGAGCAGTACTTC.

CDR3 residues: CASSITGTGNTIYF. The CDR3 nucleotides are TGTGCCAGTAGTATTACGGGGACTGGAAACACCATATATTTT. The chain carries TRBV19 and TRBJ1-3; no reliable D call. Germline loops: CDR1 LNHDA, CDR2 SQIVND (reference sequence). The CDR3 is 14 amino acids. Trimming shortened V by 3 bases and J by 2 bases, and 8 bases separated the two germline ends.

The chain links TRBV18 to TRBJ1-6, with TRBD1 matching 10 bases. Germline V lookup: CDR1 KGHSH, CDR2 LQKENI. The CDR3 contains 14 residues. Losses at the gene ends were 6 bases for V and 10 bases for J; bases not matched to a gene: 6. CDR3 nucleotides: TGTGCCAGCTCCCCCGGGACAGGGGACTCACCCCTCCACTTT. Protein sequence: CASSPGTGDSPLHF.

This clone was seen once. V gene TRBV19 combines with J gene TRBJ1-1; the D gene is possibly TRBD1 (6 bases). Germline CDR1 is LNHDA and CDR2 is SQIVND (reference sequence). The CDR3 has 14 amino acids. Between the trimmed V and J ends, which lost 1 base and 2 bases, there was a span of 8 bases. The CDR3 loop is CASSIGGRNTEAFF. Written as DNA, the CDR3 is TGTGCCAGTAGTATAGGGGGGCGAAACACTGAAGCTTTCTTT.

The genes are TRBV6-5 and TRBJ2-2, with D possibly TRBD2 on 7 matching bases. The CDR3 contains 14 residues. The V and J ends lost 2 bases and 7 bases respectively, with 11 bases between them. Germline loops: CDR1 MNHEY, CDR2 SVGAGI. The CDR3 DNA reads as TGTGCCAGCAGTTACCTAGGGGGGGGCGGGGAGCTGTTTTTT. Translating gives CASSYLGGGGELFF.

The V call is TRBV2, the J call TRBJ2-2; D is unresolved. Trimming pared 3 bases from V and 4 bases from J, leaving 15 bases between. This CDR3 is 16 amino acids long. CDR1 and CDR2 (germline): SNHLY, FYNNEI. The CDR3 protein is CASSDRIVGLTGELFF. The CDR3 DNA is TGTGCCAGCAGTGATAGGATAGTGGGCCTCACCGGGGAGCTGTTTTTT.

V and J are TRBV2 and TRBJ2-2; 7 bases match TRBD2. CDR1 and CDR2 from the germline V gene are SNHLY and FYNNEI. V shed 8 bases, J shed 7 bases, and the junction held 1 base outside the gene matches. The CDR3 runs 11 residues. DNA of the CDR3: TGTGCCAGCGGGGGGGGCGGGGAGCTGTTTTTT. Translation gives CASGGGGELFF.

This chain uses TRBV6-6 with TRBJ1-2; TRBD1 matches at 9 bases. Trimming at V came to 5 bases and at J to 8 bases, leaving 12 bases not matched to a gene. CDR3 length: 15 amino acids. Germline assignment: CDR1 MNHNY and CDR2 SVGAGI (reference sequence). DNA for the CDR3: TGTGCCAGCAGTCTATCTGCGGACAGGGGAGGGGGCTACACCTTC. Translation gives CASSLSADRGGGYTF.